The rows below give T cell receptor beta chains drawn from one sample of a study of Ad26.COV2.S vaccination and SARS-CoV-2 variants. Sequencing was performed with immunoSEQ multiplex PCR; in TCRdb, only in-frame clones are kept and a portion is missing. This table has around 450,000 clones, around 89% appearing once. The starting material was peripheral blood, obtained in a trial of Ad26.COV2.S vaccine versus placebo. The receptors stem from a person aged 18-65 years who received the Ad26.COV2.S COVID-19 vaccine or a placebo. Each CDR3 is given with its conserved first and last residue. A D gene is named only where the DNA matches it firmly. Some rows have no size entry. The others give once, few or many, or a class for an expanded clone.

length: 16; size: -; V: TRBV7-2; D: -; J: TRBJ2-2; CDR3: CASNLRWRGNTGELFF; DNA: TGTGCCAGCAACTTAAGATGGCGGGGGAACACCGGGGAGCTGTTTTTT
length: 15; size: -; V: TRBV9; D: TRBD1; J: TRBJ2-5; CDR3: CASSAFDRVVETQYF; DNA: TGTGCCAGCAGCGCCTTTGACAGGGTGGTGGAGACCCAGTACTTC
length: 15; size: -; V: TRBV7-2; D: -; J: TRBJ1-6; CDR3: CASSLVPGPNSPLHF; DNA: TGTGCCAGCAGCTTGGTACCCGGGCCCAATTCACCCCTCCACTTT
length: 14; size: -; V: TRBV15; D: TRBD1; J: TRBJ1-2; CDR3: CATSRDVTGGGYTF; DNA: TGTGCCACCAGCAGAGATGTAACAGGGGGAGGCTACACCTTC
length: 16; size: -; V: TRBV28; D: TRBD1; J: TRBJ1-1; CDR3: CASRLQGARGNTEAFF; DNA: TGTGCCAGCAGACTACAGGGGGCGCGGGGGAACACTGAAGCTTTCTTT
length: 15; size: few; V: TRBV6-6; D: -; J: TRBJ2-7; CDR3: CASSYSTEGGHEQYF; DNA: TGTGCCAGCAGTTACTCGACGGAGGGCGGCCACGAGCAGTACTTC
length: 15; size: -; V: TRBV23-1; D: -; J: TRBJ2-2; CDR3: CASRSRGRFTGELFF; DNA: TGCGCCAGCCGATCCCGGGGGCGATTTACCGGGGAGCTGTTTTTT
length: 14; size: -; V: TRBV7-2; D: -; J: TRBJ2-7; CDR3: CASSLGTPLIEQYF; DNA: TGTGCCAGCAGCTTAGGGACCCCCCTGATAGAGCAGTACTTC
length: 14; size: -; V: TRBV6-5; D: TRBD1; J: TRBJ1-2; CDR3: CASRGTVDSYGYTF; DNA: TGTGCCAGCAGGGGGACAGTCGATAGCTATGGCTACACCTTC
length: 15; size: -; V: TRBV7-2; D: TRBD1; J: TRBJ2-1; CDR3: CASSLETGVGNEQFF; DNA: TGTGCCAGCAGCTTAGAGACAGGGGTTGGGAATGAGCAGTTCTTC
length: 15; size: -; V: TRBV4-3; D: -; J: TRBJ2-3; CDR3: CASSRNSGYTDTQYF; DNA: TGCGCCAGCAGCCGAAATAGCGGCTACACAGATACGCAGTATTTT
length: 14; size: -; V: TRBV5-5; D: -; J: TRBJ2-1; CDR3: CASSLGLSYNEQFF; DNA: TGTGCCAGCAGCTTGGGACTTTCCTACAATGAGCAGTTCTTC
length: 14; size: -; V: TRBV18; D: TRBD1; J: TRBJ1-2; CDR3: CASSQADRGVGYTF; DNA: TGTGCCAGCTCACAGGCGGACAGGGGGGTTGGCTACACCTTC
length: 14; size: -; V: TRBV5-4; D: -; J: TRBJ1-3; CDR3: CASSLAPPGNTIYF; DNA: TGTGCCAGCAGCTTGGCGCCTCCCGGAAACACCATATATTTT
length: 12; size: -; V: TRBV24-1; D: -; J: TRBJ2-3; CDR3: CATSDFTDTQYF; DNA: TGTGCCACCAGTGATTTCACAGATACGCAGTATTTT
length: 16; size: -; V: TRBV28; D: -; J: TRBJ1-2; CDR3: CASRVPGGGLDYGYTF; DNA: TGTGCCAGCAGAGTTCCCGGGGGGGGGCTTGACTATGGCTACACCTTC
length: 12; size: few; V: TRBV2; D: -; J: TRBJ2-7; CDR3: CASRRYAYEQYF; DNA: TGTGCCAGTCGGAGGTACGCCTACGAGCAGTACTTC
length: 13; size: -; V: TRBV13; D: -; J: TRBJ2-3; CDR3: CASSLKGADTQYF; DNA: TGTGCCAGCAGCTTGAAGGGGGCAGATACGCAGTATTTT
length: 13; size: -; V: TRBV29-1; D: -; J: TRBJ1-1; CDR3: CSAGLGGRGEAFF; DNA: TGCAGCGCTGGGTTAGGGGGGCGAGGTGAAGCTTTCTTT
length: 11; size: -; V: TRBV7-9; D: -; J: TRBJ2-3; CDR3: CASSLLDTQYF; DNA: TGTGCCAGCAGCTTGTTAGATACGCAGTATTTT
length: 14; size: -; V: TRBV7-9; D: -; J: TRBJ2-3; CDR3: CASSLGWGKDTQYF; DNA: TGTGCCAGCAGCTTAGGGTGGGGGAAGGATACGCAGTATTTT
length: 18; size: -; V: TRBV29-1; D: TRBD2; J: TRBJ2-3; CDR3: CSVVVRAGTTRGTDTQYF; DNA: TGCAGCGTTGTAGTTCGGGCAGGGACTACAAGGGGCACAGATACGCAGTATTTT
length: 11; size: few; V: TRBV12-3/TRBV12-4; D: -; J: TRBJ1-5; CDR3: CASTFGGPQHF; DNA: TGTGCCAGCACCTTCGGAGGGCCCCAGCATTTT